A single sample gave rise to the 13 T cell receptor beta chains below, sequenced in a study of control samples from healthy donors and cancer patients. The repertoire was sequenced with immunoSEQ multiplex PCR; TCRdb's copy has only in-frame clones and lacks some. The data show about 170,000 clones, 85% to 90% seen once. Sequencing was done on a sample of blood. These TCRs come from a man aged 25-40 years in good health.

The genes are TRBV25-1 and TRBJ1-1; D uncertain. CDR3 length equals 13 residues. Germline CDR1 and CDR2: MGHDK and SYGVNS. V lost 2 bases and J 9 bases, leaving 13 bases between the germline ends. The CDR3 DNA reads as TGTGCCAGCAGTGAAAGGGAAAAGGAAAAAGCTTTCTTT. It is translated as CASSEREKEKAFF. Combining the CDR3 with reference TRBV25-1 and TRBJ1-1 gives the whole variable domain EADIYQTPRYLVIGTGKKITLECSQTMGHDKMYWYQQDPGMELHLIHYSYGVNSTEKGDLSSESTVSRIRTEHFPLTLESARPSHTSQYLCASSEREKEKAFFGQGTRLTVV.

V is TRBV9 and J is TRBJ2-6; D unresolved. The CDR3 totals 14 residues. V was shortened by 4 bases and J by 7 bases, with 12 bases between the two germline ends. Germline V gene lookup returns CDR1 SGDLS and CDR2 YYNGEE. Here the CDR3 reads CASSRNHGANVLTF. CDR3 nucleotides: TGTGCCAGCAGCCGGAACCACGGTGCCAACGTCCTGACTTTC. Full variable domain (outside the CDR3, taken from reference TRBV9 and TRBJ2-6): DSGVTQTPKHLITATGQRVTLRCSPRSGDLSVYWYQQSLDQGLQFLIQYYNGEERAKGNILERFSAQQFPDLHSELNLSSLELGDSALYFCASSRNHGANVLTFGAGSRLTVL.

The genes are TRBV30 and TRBJ1-2, with D possibly being TRBD1 (6 bases). The V end lost 0 bases, the J end lost 7 bases, and 18 bases lay between the germline ends. CDR3 length: 15 amino acids. Looked up from germline, CDR1 is GTSNPN and CDR2 is SVGIG (reference sequence). The CDR3 bases are TGTGCCTGGAGTGTAAAACTCACAGGGCCTGGTGGCTACACCTTC. Encoded protein: CAWSVKLTGPGGYTF.

V usage is TRBV28 and J usage is TRBJ2-5, with unresolved D. Germline V gives CDR1 MDHEN, CDR2 SYDVKM. CDR3 size: 12 residues. V was pared by 3 bases and J by 3 bases, with 5 bases between. Here the CDR3 DNA reads TGTGCCAGCAGTTTTGAAGAAGAGACCCAGTACTTC. This gives the protein CASSFEEETQYF. The complete variable domain, with remaining parts taken from reference TRBV28 and TRBJ2-5, reads DVKVTQSSRYLVKRTGEKVFLECVQDMDHENMFWYRQDPGLGLRLIYFSYDVKMKEKGDIPEGYSVSREKKERFSLILESASTNQTSMYLCASSFEEETQYFGPGTRLLVL.

The rearrangement joins TRBV20-1 to TRBJ2-7; TRBD1 agrees at 10 bases. V trimming: 5 bases; J trimming: 6 bases; junction bases outside the gene matches: 7. Germline V lookup: CDR1 DFQATT, CDR2 SNEGSKA (reference sequence). The CDR3 sequence is 13 residues long. The CDR3 loop is CSAGDRGPREQYF. CDR3 sequence (DNA): TGCAGTGCTGGTGACAGGGGGCCTCGCGAGCAGTACTTC.

The CDR3 DNA reads as TGTGCCAGTCAGGCCACGGAGACCCAGTACTTC. Its protein is CASQATETQYF. This chain connects TRBV2 to TRBJ2-5, with D uncertain. Trimming shortened V by 9 bases and J by 5 bases, and 10 bases separated the two germline ends. CDR3 length equals 11 residues. Germline lookup yields CDR1 SNHLY and CDR2 FYNNEI.

V gene TRBV6-5 combines with J gene TRBJ2-1; the match to TRBD2 covers 8 bases. Germline CDR1 MNHEY, CDR2 SVGAGI. V dropped 3 bases and J dropped 7; count of bases not matched to a gene: 8. This CDR3 contains 15 residues. Here the CDR3 reads CASSYPAGVHNEQFF. CDR3 DNA sequence: TGTGCCAGCAGTTATCCAGCGGGAGTACATAATGAGCAGTTCTTC.

The chain combines TRBV9 with TRBJ2-7; either TRBD1 or TRBD2 may fit D (6 bases each). Deletions cut 4 bases from V and 0 bases from J, with 14 bases between. The germline V gene has CDR1 SGDLS and CDR2 YYNGEE. The CDR3 runs 15 residues. The CDR3 region has the DNA TGTGCCAGCAGCCCAGAGGGGGGCAGCTCCTACGAGCAGTACTTC. It encodes CASSPEGGSSYEQYF. The full variable domain, in which reference TRBV9 and TRBJ2-7 provide the parts outside the CDR3, is DSGVTQTPKHLITATGQRVTLRCSPRSGDLSVYWYQQSLDQGLQFLIQYYNGEERAKGNILERFSAQQFPDLHSELNLSSLELGDSALYFCASSPEGGSSYEQYFGPGTRLTVT.

CDR3 nucleotide sequence: TGTGCCAGCAGCGTAGGGACATCCAATTCACCCCTCCACTTT. Translated: CASSVGTSNSPLHF. The rearrangement links TRBV9 to TRBJ1-6; tentatively, D is TRBD1 (5 bases). CDR1 is SGDLS and CDR2 is YYNGEE in the germline V gene. This CDR3 comprises 14 residues. The V end lost 0 bases, the J end lost 7 bases, and 8 bases lay between the germline ends. Full variable domain (missing parts from reference TRBV9 and TRBJ1-6): DSGVTQTPKHLITATGQRVTLRCSPRSGDLSVYWYQQSLDQGLQFLIQYYNGEERAKGNILERFSAQQFPDLHSELNLSSLELGDSALYFCASSVGTSNSPLHFGNGTRLTVT.

V is TRBV7-6 and J is TRBJ1-2; 7 nucleotides match TRBD1. This CDR3 spans 17 amino acids. The ends lost 5 bases at V and 2 bases at J; junction bases unmatched: 14. Looked up from germline, CDR1 is SGHVS and CDR2 is FNYEAQ. CDR3 sequence: CASSPFPPGGLNYGYTF. CDR3 DNA: TGTGCCAGCAGCCCCTTCCCACCAGGGGGACTCAACTATGGCTACACCTTC.

This clone was picked up a small number of times. This chain uses TRBV27 with TRBJ1-3, with a possible D match to TRBD1 (5 bases). This CDR3 comprises 16 residues. V was shortened by 8 bases and J by 2 bases, with 19 bases between the two germline ends. Germline lookup yields CDR1 MNHEY and CDR2 SMNVEV (reference sequence). CDR3 amino acids: CASGGSGTLPGNTIYF. In nucleotides, the CDR3 is TGTGCCAGCGGGGGATCCGGGACTTTACCTGGAAACACCATATATTTT.

The sample holds one count of this clone. The rearrangement links TRBV2 to TRBJ1-2; a possible D gene is TRBD1 (5 bases). Germline CDR1 and CDR2: SNHLY and FYNNEI. V shed 1 base and J shed 5 bases, with 14 bases lying between them. The CDR3 is made up of 15 amino acids. The CDR3 DNA is TGTGCCAGCAGTGAAGTGGAGGGAGGGGTATATGGCTACACCTTC. It encodes CASSEVEGGVYGYTF.

The V call is TRBV29-1, the J call TRBJ1-4; 8 nucleotides align to TRBD1. The ends lost 7 bases at V and 4 bases at J; junction bases unmatched: 5. The germline V gene encodes CDR1 SQVTM and CDR2 ANQGSEA. The CDR3 runs to 13 residues. The CDR3 loop is CSAQGASNEKLFF. In nucleotides, the CDR3 is TGCAGCGCGCAGGGGGCTAGTAATGAAAAACTGTTTTTT. Together with reference TRBV29-1 and TRBJ1-4, the CDR3 gives the full variable domain: SAVISQKPSRDICQRGTSLTIQCQVDSQVTMMFWYRQQPGQSLTLIATANQGSEATYESGFVIDKFPISRPNLTFSTLTVSNMSPEDSSIYLCSAQGASNEKLFFGSGTQLSVL.